The 29 T cell receptor beta chains presented below share a single source sample, sequenced in a study of cytomegalovirus exposure and HLA in healthy donors. Primers for the PCR totalled 60 Vbeta and 13 Jbeta. Measured with immunoSEQ multiplex PCR; TCRdb has only the in-frame clones, and not every one. Of around 150,000 clones listed, roughly 80% are singletons. Sample: PBMCs. These receptors came from a woman between 40 and 50 years old in good health and CMV-seropositive.

The chain links TRBV29-1 to TRBJ1-1; no firm D call. V shed 6 bases and J shed 5 bases, with 13 bases lying between them. Looked up from germline, CDR1 is SQVTM and CDR2 is ANQGSEA. This CDR3 comprises 12 residues. The CDR3 DNA reads as TGCAGCGTCTCCAGAGCGCAAACTGAAGCTTTCTTT. Translating it yields CSVSRAQTEAFF.

This clone was found a few times. The chain employs TRBV19 and TRBJ2-7, with D uncertain. Trimming pared 6 bases from V and 3 bases from J, leaving 12 bases between. Germline loops: CDR1 LNHDA, CDR2 SQIVND (reference sequence). The length of the CDR3 is 13 residues. Here the CDR3 DNA reads TGTGCCAGTAGACTTTCAGGTTTCTACGAGCAGTACTTC. Translation: CASRLSGFYEQYF.

The chain links TRBV4-2 to TRBJ2-1; tentatively, D is TRBD2 (6 bases). The CDR3 length is 13 residues. Per the germline V gene, CDR1 is LGHNA and CDR2 is YNFKEQ. The V gene lost 0 bases and the J gene lost 10 bases, with 10 bases spanning the gap. Here the CDR3 DNA reads TGTGCCAGCAGCCAAGAGCGGGACGGAGAGCAGTTCTTC. The encoded protein is CASSQERDGEQFF.

This clone was seen once. The gene calls are TRBV27 and TRBJ1-5; the D is unclear. Deletions cut 1 base from V and 0 bases from J, with 13 bases between. Germline assignment: CDR1 MNHEY and CDR2 SMNVEV (reference sequence). The CDR3 length is 17 residues. This CDR3 reads CASSLYPPRDSNQPQHF. DNA for the CDR3: TGTGCCAGCAGTTTATACCCCCCGAGGGATAGCAATCAGCCCCAGCATTTT.

The genes are TRBV18 and TRBJ2-5, with 10 bases that match TRBD1. The J call may not be correct, given that the DNA end is closer to TRBJ2-7. The CDR3 length is 14 residues. The germline CDR1 and CDR2 sequences are KGHSH and LQKENI. DNA of the CDR3: TGTGCCAGCTCACGAGACAGGGGGCCTGCCGAGCAGTACTTC. The encoded protein is CASSRDRGPAEQYF.

This sequence joins TRBV14 and TRBJ2-2, with D tentatively TRBD2 (6 bases). The germline V and J ends were trimmed by 6 bases and 1 base, with 12 bases remaining between them. The germline gives CDR1 SGHDN, CDR2 FVKESK. CDR3 length: 15 amino acids. CDR3 sequence reads: CASSRIGGNTGELFF. DNA of the CDR3: TGTGCCAGCAGTCGGATCGGGGGGAACACCGGGGAGCTGTTTTTT. Variable domain in full (rest from reference TRBV14 and TRBJ2-2): EAGVTQFPSHSVIEKGQTVTLRCDPISGHDNLYWYRRVMGKEIKFLLHFVKESKQDESGMPNNRFLAERTGGTYSTLKVQPAELEDSGVYFCASSRIGGNTGELFFGEGSRLTVL.

The rearrangement joins TRBV29-1 to TRBJ1-1; 8 bases match TRBD1. The V gene end was trimmed by 7 bases and the J gene end by 7 bases; junction bases not matched to a gene: 8. Germline V gene lookup returns CDR1 SQVTM and CDR2 ANQGSEA. The CDR3 covers 12 residues. The CDR3 nucleotides are TGCAGCGCCACAGGGGGACGGGGTGAAGCTTTCTTT. Its protein is CSATGGRGEAFF.

Only a few counts were recorded for this clone. The chain joins TRBV4-3 to TRBJ1-2, with D uncertain. This CDR3 contains 13 residues. CDR1 and CDR2 (germline): LGHNA, YSLEER. The germline V and J ends were trimmed by 4 bases and 4 bases, with 10 bases remaining between them. The CDR3 DNA reads TGCGCCAGCAGCCTAAGTCAGTTCTATGGCTACACCTTC. Translating it yields CASSLSQFYGYTF.

The chain recombines TRBV2 with TRBJ2-5; possibly TRBD2 for D (6 bases). Looked up from germline, CDR1 is SNHLY and CDR2 is FYNNEI. With 3 bases removed from V and 9 bases from J, the gap between germline ends came to 8 bases. CDR3 length equals 11 residues. The CDR3 protein is CASSDREAQYF. CDR3 DNA: TGTGCCAGCAGTGACAGGGAGGCCCAGTACTTC.

This clone was detected only a few times. The gene calls are TRBV27 and TRBJ1-6; D call uncertain. The CDR3 length is 17 residues. The V and J ends lost 2 bases and 0 bases respectively, with 11 bases between them. The germline V gene encodes CDR1 MNHEY and CDR2 SMNVEV (reference sequence). CDR3 bases: TGTGCCAGCAGTTTAGCGTGGAGGAGCTCCTATAATTCACCCCTCCACTTT. The encoded protein is CASSLAWRSSYNSPLHF.

The V gene is TRBV6-5, the J gene TRBJ2-2; D might be TRBD1 (6 bases). Trimming stripped 10 bases from V and 0 bases from J, with 9 bases between. Germline V lookup: CDR1 MNHEY, CDR2 SVGAGI. The CDR3 spans 13 residues. The CDR3 nucleotides read TGTGCCATCAGACAGGCGAACACCGGGGAGCTGTTTTTT. It specifies CAIRQANTGELFF.

Remarks on this clone: One end of the junction does not line up with germline, which may come from a read error. This chain uses TRBV29-1 with TRBJ1-4; D not resolved. Germline V gene sequence: CDR1 SQVTM, CDR2 ANQGSEA. The CDR3 extends over 14 amino acids. The DNA for the CDR3 is TGCAGCGTCCGCACGACCGGAGTTAATGAAGAACTGTTTTTT. This codes for CSVRTTGVNEELFF.

The chain recombines TRBV11-1 with TRBJ1-2; D gene uncertain. Germline V lookup: CDR1 SGHAT, CDR2 FQDESV (reference sequence). CDR3 length: 13 amino acids. V was pared by 0 bases and J by 4 bases, with 6 bases between. The CDR3 sequence is CASSLAHTYGYTF. Written as DNA, the CDR3 is TGTGCCAGCAGCTTAGCGCACACCTATGGCTACACCTTC.

This clone has just one count. The V call is TRBV7-9, the J call TRBJ2-5, with TRBD2 matching 9 bases. The DNA end favors TRBJ2-7, so the J call may be wrong. Germline V CDR1 and CDR2: SEHNR, FQNEAQ (reference sequence). The CDR3 extends over 13 amino acids. CDR3 DNA: TGTGCCAGCAGCCGTAGCGGGAGCGACGAGCAGTACTTC. It translates to CASSRSGSDEQYF.

This rearrangement joins TRBV28 to TRBJ2-2; a possible D gene is TRBD2 (7 bases). V shed 5 bases and J shed 6 bases, with 13 bases lying between them. CDR1 MDHEN and CDR2 SYDVKM come from the germline V gene. The CDR3 is made up of 14 amino acids. The CDR3 loop reads CASSVGGAAGELFF. The CDR3 nucleotides are TGTGCCAGCAGTGTGGGGGGGGCGGCCGGGGAGCTGTTTTTT.

The chain is built from TRBV27 and TRBJ2-7; perhaps TRBD2 as D (5 bases). The germline V gene has CDR1 MNHEY and CDR2 SMNVEV (reference sequence). The CDR3 spans 14 residues. Trimming shortened V by 4 bases and J by 2 bases, and 12 bases separated the two germline ends. The CDR3: CASSSPGRTYEQYF. The CDR3 DNA sequence: TGTGCCAGCAGTTCGCCGGGAAGAACCTACGAGCAGTACTTC.

There are a few counts of this clone. This chain joins TRBV28 and TRBJ1-2, with TRBD1 identical over 8 bases. This CDR3 has 14 amino acids. Germline values: CDR1 MDHEN, CDR2 SYDVKM. Trimming took 5 bases from V and 4 from J; bases not matched to a gene: 6. The CDR3: CASSPYTGGYGYTF. Here the CDR3 DNA reads TGTGCCAGCAGTCCGTACACAGGGGGCTATGGCTACACCTTC.

The CDR3, as DNA: TGTGCCAGCAGTCCACCCTACAGGAGCACAGATACGCAGTATTTT. It codes for CASSPPYRSTDTQYF. The chain recombines TRBV27 with TRBJ2-3, with D perhaps matching TRBD1 (5 bases). The CDR3 totals 15 residues. Germline CDR1 and CDR2: MNHEY and SMNVEV (reference sequence). Trimming stripped 5 bases from V and 0 bases from J, with 12 bases between.

This clone was counted between two and nine times. Other DNA sequences of this sample code for an identical CDR3. The V gene is TRBV9, the J gene TRBJ2-5; 8 bases match TRBD2. J lost 5 bases, V lost 0 bases, and 6 bases had no gene match. The length of the CDR3 is 15 residues. CDR1 is SGDLS, CDR2 YYNGEE, per germline. For the CDR3, the DNA is TGTGCCAGCAGCGTAGTAGCGGGAAGGGGGGAGACCCAGTACTTC. Translated: CASSVVAGRGETQYF.

The chain couples TRBV7-7 to TRBJ2-5; D gene ambiguous. The CDR3 has 13 amino acids. V lost 0 bases and J lost 1, with 3 bases in between. Germline CDR1 and CDR2: SSHAT and FNYEAQ (reference sequence). The CDR3: CASSLAIQETQYF. The CDR3 bases are TGTGCCAGCAGCTTAGCCATCCAAGAGACCCAGTACTTC.

In its sample, this clone was seen once. The chain combines TRBV11-3 with TRBJ2-7; D possibly corresponds to TRBD2 (6 bases). V gave up 5 bases and J gave up 4 bases, with 9 bases separating them. Germline CDR1 is SGHNT and CDR2 is YENEEA. The CDR3 totals 12 residues. This CDR3 is CASSSSGYEQYF. The CDR3 DNA sequence: TGTGCCAGCAGCAGCAGCGGGTACGAGCAGTACTTC.

Concerning this clone itself: Here the CDR3 omits its conserved ending phenylalanine or tryptophan, so a read error is the likely source. The DNA is left out, because the CDR3 cannot be placed on it with certainty; the CDR3 is given as TCRdb lists it. This rearrangement joins TRBV6-1 to TRBJ2-7; TRBD1, the table's D call, lacks a check against the DNA. The CDR3 contains 10 residues when both ends are counted. Germline loops: CDR1 MNHNS, CDR2 SASEGT. The CDR3 protein is CASSPRGQFL.

V is TRBV23-1 and J is TRBJ2-7; D may be TRBD2 (6 bases). TRBV23-1 is flagged as an ORF with uncertain function. Trimming took 3 bases from V and 4 from J, leaving 19 bases between them. The CDR3 sequence is 16 residues long. CDR3 nucleotide sequence: TGCGCCAGCAGTCAGGCGGTGGCGGGGCTGCTTTACGAGCAGTACTTC. Translation gives CASSQAVAGLLYEQYF.

The rearrangement links TRBV28 to TRBJ2-2; TRBD2 might be the D (6 bases). Trimming took off 7 bases at V and 6 bases at J, with 18 bases between the two ends. The germline V gene has CDR1 MDHEN and CDR2 SYDVKM. The CDR3 loop spans 15 amino acids. As DNA, the CDR3 is TGTGCCAGCACCCCAGACCAGCGGAGGGCCGGGGAGCTGTTTTTT. It codes for CASTPDQRRAGELFF.

The chain has TRBV30 and TRBJ2-7, with TRBD1 as a possible D gene (6 bases). The CDR3 is 12 amino acids. From germline, CDR1 is GTSNPN and CDR2 SVGIG (reference sequence). V was clipped by 3 bases and J by 9 bases, with 15 bases between them. CDR3 amino acids: CAWRKDRPRQYF. CDR3 nucleotides: TGTGCCTGGAGGAAAGACAGGCCCAGGCAGTACTTC. The full variable domain, rest sourced from reference TRBV30 and TRBJ2-7, is SQTIHQWPATLVQPVGSPLSLECTVEGTSNPNLYWYRQAAGRGLQLLFYSVGIGQISSEVPQNLSASRPQDRQFILSSKKLLLSDSGFYLCAWRKDRPRQYFGPGTRLTVT.

The chain employs TRBV23-1 and TRBJ2-7; D not resolved. TRBV23-1 is given ORF status, its function remaining uncertain. The CDR3 covers 14 residues. V lost 0 bases to trimming and J lost 3 bases, with 9 bases between them. The CDR3: CASSQSYRDYEQYF. The DNA for the CDR3 is TGCGCCAGCAGTCAATCCTACAGAGACTACGAGCAGTACTTC.

The rearrangement uses TRBV6-6 and TRBJ2-5, with 9 bases matching TRBD1. Near its end, the DNA agrees better with TRBJ2-7, so the J call may be wrong. The CDR3 length is 12 residues. Germline V gene lookup returns CDR1 MNHNY and CDR2 SVGAGI (reference sequence). The CDR3 sequence: CASTDRGYEQYF. DNA of the CDR3: TGTGCCAGCACCGACAGGGGGTACGAGCAGTACTTC.

The chain joins TRBV6-6 to TRBJ2-1; perhaps TRBD2 as D (7 bases). The CDR3 is 15 amino acids. Germline values: CDR1 MNHNY, CDR2 SVGAGI (reference sequence). V was shortened by 8 bases and J by 8 bases, with 22 bases between the two germline ends. The CDR3 nucleotides are TGTGCCAGCCATGGGGGGGGCCGGAGATTGGATGAGCAGTTCTTC. Encoded protein: CASHGGGRRLDEQFF.

The V call is TRBV28, the J call TRBJ1-1; perhaps TRBD1 as D (6 bases). Between the trimmed V and J ends, which lost 9 bases and 3 bases, there was a span of 11 bases. CDR1 is MDHEN and CDR2 is SYDVKM in the germline V gene. This CDR3 is built from 12 residues. In nucleotides, the CDR3 is TGTGCCAGTCAGGGGAGGGACACTGAAGCTTTCTTT. Its translation is CASQGRDTEAFF.